The clone carrying this T cell receptor (beta chain) occurred many times. Its antigen remains unknown. The data were obtained in a study of molecular identifiers for immune sequencing clone quantification. Previously reported methods and listed TCR primers produced the bulk TCR libraries. Using its own MiXCR run on the PCR reads, TCRdb lists one record per CDR3 protein. The table lists nearly 650,000 distinct CDR3 sequences, less than 30% of them singletons. The length of the CDR3 is 14 residues. Germline lookup yields CDR1 MNHEY and CDR2 SVGEGT. The V segment lost 2 bases and the J segment 6 bases; nucleotides outside the gene matches: 2. Study results and limitations: Effector cells had over 99% of their molecules in clones above 20 RNA copies, while naive cells had under 1%.

The sequencing input was naive CD8+ T cells from blood, with Jurkat cell RNA spiked in. The subset is: FACS-sorted CD8+CD4-CCR7+CD45RA+ naive T cells. V is TRBV6-2 or TRBV6-3 and J is TRBJ1-5; 9 nucleotides match TRBD1. This TCR came from a human donor in good health. Some libraries in this study had Jurkat cell RNA spiked in. CDR3 bases: TGTGCCAGCAGTTACAGACAGGGGGTTCAGCCCCAGCATTTT. It yields the protein CASSYRQGVQPQHF.